This T cell receptor beta chain was sequenced for a study of blood T cell repertoires in COVID-19. Overall study: Sample material is recorded as cDNA or gDNA derived from T cells, B-cell-depleted T cells, or PBMCs.

This CDR3 spans 14 amino acids. The V end was cut by 4 bases, the J end by 5 bases, with 14 bases between. CDR1 is SGHNT, CDR2 YENEEA, per germline. Authors' analysis steps: Estimated nucleated cell counts came from reference gene primer amplification. Here immunoSEQ multiplex PCR was the method, and the copy in TCRdb shows in-frame clones only, minus some. The DNA was the basis for D and trimming; V, J and clone size are from that table. The sample lists 450,000 or so clones; over 85% were seen once. This clonotype was sampled from a man younger than 35 with COVID-19, enrolled during active disease. The rearrangement joins TRBV11-3 to TRBJ2-5; D ambiguous. What was sequenced was peripheral blood. This CDR3 reads CASSSPSRPETQYF. CDR3 nucleotide sequence: TGTGCCAGCAGCTCCCCGTCGAGGCCGGAGACCCAGTACTTC.